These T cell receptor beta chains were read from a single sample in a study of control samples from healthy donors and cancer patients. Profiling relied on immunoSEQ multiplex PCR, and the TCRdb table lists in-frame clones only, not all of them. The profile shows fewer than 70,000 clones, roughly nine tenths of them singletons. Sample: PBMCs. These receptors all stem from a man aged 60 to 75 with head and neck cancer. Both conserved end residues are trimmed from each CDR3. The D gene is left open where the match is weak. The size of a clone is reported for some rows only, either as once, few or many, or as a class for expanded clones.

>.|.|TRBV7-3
ASSLTGGTEAF
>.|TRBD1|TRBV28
ASSVLTGREEKLF
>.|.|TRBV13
ASSLRDGGSNTGELF
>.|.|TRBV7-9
ASSLDFVDSKLF
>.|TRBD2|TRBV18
ASSPIGEGNIQY
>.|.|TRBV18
ASSPPDNPSNEQF
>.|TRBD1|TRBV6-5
ASSYRGQGAAGYT
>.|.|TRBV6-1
ASSELRETQY
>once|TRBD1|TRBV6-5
ASRGTGNTEAF
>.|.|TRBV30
AWSVGGTVSGEQY
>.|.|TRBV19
ASSIEVRQETQY
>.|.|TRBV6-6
ASSYSFGPEQPQH
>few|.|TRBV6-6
ASSRTSRSYNSPLH
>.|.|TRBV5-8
ASAPGAGRGTEAF
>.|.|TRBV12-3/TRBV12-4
ASSLSPNTEAF
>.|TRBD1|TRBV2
ASSGPGTGAASSPLH
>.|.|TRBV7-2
ASSANGWDTQY
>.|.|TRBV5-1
ASSLGSWQGPTDTQY
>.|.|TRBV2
ASSYQDEQY
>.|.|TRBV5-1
ASSLWMGAQGRTDTQY
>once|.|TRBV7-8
ASSLVVRQGRSNYGYT
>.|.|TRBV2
ASKVHTEAF
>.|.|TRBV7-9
ASSLHGGTYEQY
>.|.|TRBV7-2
ASSPQGAGEPHSTQY
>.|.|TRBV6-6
ASSRAGETQY
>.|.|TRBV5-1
ASTEDGARTDTQY
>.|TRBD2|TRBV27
ASNRGGHGELF
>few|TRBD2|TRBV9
ASSVDGRTSYEQY
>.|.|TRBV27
ASSLYQGPDTQY
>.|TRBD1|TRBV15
ATSREGRGATEAF
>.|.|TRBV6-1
ASSEEVWGTRNEQF
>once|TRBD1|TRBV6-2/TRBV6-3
ASSPSGTGGRY
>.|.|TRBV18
ASSPDGGNSPLH
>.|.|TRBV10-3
ATGQGSGYT